This T cell receptor beta chain was recorded in a study of T cells in Graves' hyperthyroidism and ophthalmopathy. Whole-study findings and limits: With a median lead of about six months before onset, the model predicted ophthalmopathy.

This clonotype occurred many times. Antigen: not known. TCR beta CDR3 regions were amplified from RNA transcripts. HTBI primers were the set used in a first-round RT-PCR of the TCR CDR3. TCRdb re-analysed the multiplex PCR reads in MiXCR, keeping a single row per CDR3 protein. The table lists 550,000 to 600,000 distinct CDR3 sequences, around 46% of them singletons. Trimming pared 3 bases from V and 0 bases from J, leaving 8 bases between. Germline CDR1 reads LGHNA; CDR2 reads YNFKEQ. The CDR3 extends over 14 amino acids. This sequence was found in an adult woman with Graves' disease, either hyperthyroidism or ophthalmopathy (not recorded which). Material for sequencing was peripheral blood or thyroid tissue (not recorded which). The chain couples TRBV4-2 to TRBJ1-1, with a possible D match to TRBD1 (6 bases). The DNA of the CDR3 is TGTGCCAGCAGCCAGGGACATCTGAACACTGAAGCTTTCTTT. As protein: CASSQGHLNTEAFF.